This T cell receptor beta chain was documented in a study of response to subunit inactivated influenza vaccine. TCRdb analysed the RT-PCR reads with MiXCR anew, one entry per CDR3 protein. The data show 400,000 to 650,000 distinct CDR3 sequences, with approximately 7.2% seen just once and less than 15% held by the top ten. This clonotype has a handful of counts. In germline, CDR1 is MNHEY, CDR2 SVGAGI. Trimming cost V 4 bases and J 0 bases, with 6 bases left between them. The CDR3 covers 14 residues. The sample was PBMCs from blood, taken less than 30 months after vaccination. The V gene is TRBV6-5, the J gene TRBJ1-4; tentative D call: TRBD1 (6 bases). The receptor was derived from a man between 50 and 70 years old who received an inactivated influenza vaccine. The CDR3 protein is CASSWTATNEKLFF. The CDR3 DNA reads TGTGCCAGCAGTTGGACAGCAACTAATGAAAAACTGTTTTTT.